This T cell receptor (beta chain) was captured by sequencing in a study of PD-1 blockade in classical Hodgkin lymphoma. The repertoire was sequenced with immunoSEQ multiplex PCR; TCRdb's copy has only in-frame clones and lacks some. The sample has roughly 34,000 clones; 94% are singletons. Time point defined: newly diagnosed, previously untreated cHL patient sample. Sequenced: peripheral blood mononuclear cells (PBMCs). This sequence originates from a human donor with classical Hodgkin lymphoma.

CDR3 bases: TGCGCCAGCAGGAGAGATAATTCACCCCTCCACTTT. Translated: CASRRDNSPLHF. The J gene is TRBJ1-6, the V gene TRBV5-1; D is unclear. Germline V gene lookup returns CDR1 SGHRS and CDR2 YFSETQ. The length of the CDR3 is 12 residues. V lost 5 bases and J lost 5, with 5 bases in between.